Below, 24 T cell receptor beta chains from the same sample are listed, as sequenced in a study of blood T cell repertoires in COVID-19. Clones were sequenced by immunoSEQ multiplex PCR, and TCRdb holds only the in-frame ones, with some missing. The repertoire consists of approximately 61,000 clones, with about 90% occurring once and the leading ten covering roughly 14%. The sequenced sample consisted of peripheral blood. Receptors originate from a human donor in a cohort sampled during active COVID-19.

The chain carries TRBV29-1 and TRBJ2-2, with 7 bases aligning to TRBD1. CDR1 is SQVTM, CDR2 ANQGSEA, per germline. After removal of 6 bases from V and 1 base from J, the junction contained 11 bases not matched to a gene. This CDR3 is built from 16 residues. As DNA, the CDR3 is TGCAGCGTCTTGAGACCGGACAGGATGAACACCGGGGAGCTGTTTTTT. Its protein is CSVLRPDRMNTGELFF.

The chain combines TRBV19 with TRBJ1-2, with 7 bases that match TRBD1. Germline assignment: CDR1 LNHDA and CDR2 SQIVND (reference sequence). V was pared by 5 bases and J by 4 bases, with 10 bases of the junction left unmatched. This CDR3 region has 15 residues. CDR3 amino acids: CASSSRGTDFYGYTF. Written as DNA, the CDR3 is TGTGCCAGTAGTTCTAGAGGGACAGATTTCTATGGCTACACCTTC.

The CDR3 coding sequence is TGTGCCAGCTCACCCTCCCCCCCCGGAGCAAGCTCCTACGAGCAGTACTTC. Its translation: CASSPSPPGASSYEQYF. The chain uses TRBV18 and TRBJ2-7; D gene ambiguous. The CDR3 covers 17 residues. Germline V gives CDR1 KGHSH, CDR2 LQKENI. Trimming pared 3 bases from V and 0 bases from J, leaving 18 bases between.

CDR3 coding DNA: TGTGCCAGCAGCTTACCTACAGGGGTCACCGGGGAGCTGTTTTTT. Protein sequence: CASSLPTGVTGELFF. The chain carries TRBV7-2 and TRBJ2-2; 7 nucleotides agree with TRBD1. The CDR3 totals 15 residues. V was clipped by 2 bases and J by 4 bases; unmatched bases: 4. CDR1 SGHTA and CDR2 FQGNSA come from the germline V gene.

This chain connects TRBV27 to TRBJ1-1; a possible D gene is TRBD1 (5 bases). The CDR3 contains 13 residues. In germline, CDR1 is MNHEY, CDR2 SMNVEV (reference sequence). The ends were cut back, 3 bases at V and 5 bases at J, with 10 bases in the middle. CDR3: CASSLNTGTEAFF. DNA of the CDR3: TGTGCCAGCAGTTTGAACACAGGAACTGAAGCTTTCTTT.

The chain carries TRBV9 and TRBJ1-2; D gene uncertain. Germline-derived CDR1 and CDR2 are SGDLS and YYNGEE. The CDR3 sequence is 13 residues long. V lost 1 base and J lost 4, with 8 bases in between. This chain's CDR3 is CASSVSGTYGYTF. In nucleotides, the CDR3 is TGTGCCAGCAGCGTATCTGGCACCTATGGCTACACCTTC. The full variable domain, with the rest looked up from reference TRBV9 and TRBJ1-2, is DSGVTQTPKHLITATGQRVTLRCSPRSGDLSVYWYQQSLDQGLQFLIQYYNGEERAKGNILERFSAQQFPDLHSELNLSSLELGDSALYFCASSVSGTYGYTFGSGTRLTVV.

The CDR3 is CASSPPKGAWTEAFF. DNA of the CDR3: TGTGCCAGCTCACCACCGAAGGGGGCTTGGACTGAAGCTTTCTTT. This sequence joins TRBV18 and TRBJ1-1; 7 nucleotides align to TRBD1. Germline trimming cut 0 bases from V and 5 bases from J; bases unmatched to any gene: 6. The CDR3 loop spans 15 amino acids. Germline V gene lookup returns CDR1 KGHSH and CDR2 LQKENI.

The chain joins TRBV4-1 to TRBJ2-4; the match to TRBD1 covers 7 bases. CDR1 is MGHRA, CDR2 YSYEKL, per germline. The junction had 4 bases not matched to a gene; V was cut back by 3 bases and J by 5 bases. This CDR3 comprises 14 residues. The CDR3 region is CASSQWTGQNIQYF. CDR3 nucleotide sequence: TGCGCCAGCAGCCAGTGGACAGGACAAAACATTCAGTACTTC.

This clone was counted once. The V gene is TRBV5-1, the J gene TRBJ2-3; 9 bases are a match to TRBD2. The V and J ends lost 4 bases and 6 bases, in that order; junction bases with no gene match: 9. CDR1 and CDR2 (germline): SGHRS, YFSETQ. The CDR3 has 15 amino acids. The CDR3 bases are TGCGCCAGCAGCGCCGGGACTAGCCCAAGGGATACGCAGTATTTT. Protein sequence: CASSAGTSPRDTQYF.

The genes are TRBV5-1 and TRBJ1-5; D is ambiguous. Germline lookup yields CDR1 SGHRS and CDR2 YFSETQ. V lost 0 bases, J lost 7 bases, and 8 bases lay in between. This CDR3 region has 13 residues. CDR3 amino acids: CASSLGTGQPQHF. The CDR3 coding sequence is TGCGCCAGCAGCTTGGGGACTGGGCAGCCCCAGCATTTT. Supplemented by reference TRBV5-1 and TRBJ1-5, the full variable domain reads KAGVTQTPRYLIKTRGQQVTLSCSPISGHRSVSWYQQTPGQGLQFLFEYFSETQRNKGNFPGRFSGRQFSNSRSEMNVSTLELGDSALYLCASSLGTGQPQHFGDGTRLSIL.

This clone was detected once. This chain connects TRBV3-1 (or the pseudogene TRBV3-2) to TRBJ1-5, with D uncertain. V was clipped by 8 bases and J by 7 bases, with 15 bases between them. The CDR3 is made up of 13 amino acids. The germline gives CDR1 LGHDT, CDR2 YNNKEL (reference sequence). CDR3 in amino acids: CASARTEGQPQHF. The CDR3, as DNA: TGTGCCAGCGCCCGGACGGAGGGACAGCCCCAGCATTTT.

The chain joins TRBV23-1 to TRBJ2-7; a weak D match, TRBD2 (6 bases). TRBV23-1 qualifies as an ORF whose function is uncertain. The CDR3 sequence is 20 residues long. V dropped 8 bases and J dropped 2 bases, with 34 bases sitting between them. The CDR3 sequence: CASELPPGVRCHRLTYEQYF. DNA for the CDR3: TGCGCCAGCGAACTTCCGCCGGGGGTCAGGTGCCACCGTCTTACCTACGAGCAGTACTTC.

The rearrangement links TRBV5-1 to TRBJ1-6; 8 nucleotides agree with TRBD1. V shed 4 bases, J shed 7 bases, and the junction held 7 bases outside the gene matches. CDR3 length: 15 residues. The germline V gene has CDR1 SGHRS and CDR2 YFSETQ. The CDR3 nucleotides read TGCGCCAGCAGCGTAGAACAGGGGGGCAATTCACCCCTCCACTTT. The encoded protein is CASSVEQGGNSPLHF.

The V and J genes are TRBV7-2 and TRBJ2-4; a weak D match, TRBD1 (6 bases). CDR3 length: 16 residues. CDR1 and CDR2 from the germline V gene are SGHTA and FQGNSA. With 1 base removed from V and 0 bases from J, the gap between germline ends came to 10 bases. CDR3 amino acids: CASSLETRGAKNIQYF. The CDR3 DNA sequence: TGTGCCAGCAGCTTAGAGACCAGGGGAGCCAAAAACATTCAGTACTTC.

V gene TRBV11-3 combines with J gene TRBJ1-5, with TRBD1 matching over 8 bases. The CDR3 contains 13 residues. The V segment lost 4 bases and the J segment 8 bases; nucleotides outside the gene matches: 4. Germline V gene data show CDR1 as SGHNT and CDR2 as YENEEA. DNA for the CDR3: TGTGCCAGCAGCTCCGGACAGGGAAAGCCCCAGCATTTT. It yields the protein CASSSGQGKPQHF.

The CDR3 loop reads CASSYGGGTLNQPQHF. CDR3 sequence (DNA): TGTGCCAGCAGTTACGGCGGGGGTACCCTAAATCAGCCCCAGCATTTT. The gene calls are TRBV6-5 and TRBJ1-5, with TRBD1 as a possible D gene (5 bases). V lost 2 bases, J lost 4 bases, and 15 bases lay in between. This CDR3 has 16 residues. Germline values: CDR1 MNHEY, CDR2 SVGAGI.

This clone was seen a few times. This chain connects TRBV6-5 to TRBJ2-7; 11 nucleotides align to TRBD1. This CDR3 contains 15 residues. V gave up 6 bases and J gave up 5 bases; unmatched junction bases: 9. Germline lookup yields CDR1 MNHEY and CDR2 SVGAGI. The CDR3: CASRSRTGGINEQYF. The CDR3 DNA is TGTGCCAGCAGGAGTAGGACAGGGGGCATAAACGAGCAGTACTTC.

The chain recombines TRBV27 with TRBJ1-4; a weak D match, TRBD1 (6 bases). The CDR3 length is 15 residues. CDR1 is MNHEY, CDR2 SMNVEV, per germline (reference sequence). Trimming cost V 6 bases and J 8 bases, with 19 bases left between them. CDR3 in DNA: TGTGCCAGCAGACCGGGTGGGGGCAGGGAGGAAAAACTGTTTTTT. It specifies CASRPGGGREEKLFF.

This clone was observed once. V gene TRBV27 combines with J gene TRBJ2-7; 7 nucleotides align to TRBD1. Trimming removed 2 bases from V and 5 bases from J; junction bases left unmatched: 3. The CDR3 loop spans 13 amino acids. The V gene's germline CDR1 is MNHEY and CDR2 SMNVEV (reference sequence). The CDR3 DNA reads as TGTGCCAGCAGTTTACTCGACAGGGACGAGCAGTACTTC. Protein sequence: CASSLLDRDEQYF.

The DNA of the CDR3 is TGTGCCAGCAGCCAGGACAGGGGAGCAGATACGCAGTATTTT. Its protein product is CASSQDRGADTQYF. The chain is built from TRBV7-8 and TRBJ2-3; TRBD1 aligns across 9 bases. Germline V gene sequence: CDR1 SGHVS, CDR2 FQNEAQ. This CDR3 is built from 14 residues. J lost 4 bases, V lost 5 bases, and 4 bases had no gene match.

The gene calls are TRBV7-8 and TRBJ2-2, with D unclear. Trimming cost V 3 bases and J 7 bases, with 12 bases left between them. The CDR3 runs to 14 residues. Germline V lookup: CDR1 SGHVS, CDR2 FQNEAQ. In DNA form, the CDR3 reads TGTGCCAGCAGCTTTAACAGAGCAAGCGGGGAGCTGTTTTTT. It is translated as CASSFNRASGELFF.

This clone was detected once. The chain links TRBV28 to TRBJ2-6; 8 nucleotides align to TRBD1. Germline V gives CDR1 MDHEN, CDR2 SYDVKM. The length of the CDR3 is 17 residues. The V and J ends lost 4 bases and 0 bases, in that order; junction bases with no gene match: 5. Here the CDR3 reads CASSSGTGSSGANVLTF. The CDR3 DNA sequence: TGTGCCAGCAGTTCCGGGACAGGATCCTCTGGGGCCAACGTCCTGACTTTC.

The V and J genes are TRBV4-1 and TRBJ1-5, with D tentatively TRBD1 (6 bases). CDR1 and CDR2 (germline): MGHRA, YSYEKL. The CDR3 has 15 amino acids. Trimming shortened V by 4 bases and J by 1 base, and 11 bases separated the two germline ends. Here the CDR3 reads CASSPPDRSNQPQHF. CDR3 nucleotide sequence: TGCGCCAGCAGCCCGCCTGACAGGAGCAATCAGCCCCAGCATTTT.

This chain links TRBV7-9 with TRBJ2-1; 9 nucleotides line up with TRBD1. J was trimmed by 2 bases and V by 5 bases; bases with no gene match: 7. CDR1 and CDR2 (germline): SEHNR, FQNEAQ (reference sequence). The CDR3 spans 16 residues. The DNA for the CDR3 is TGTGCCAGCAGCATGAGACAGGGGGGTACCTACAATGAGCAGTTCTTC. Translated: CASSMRQGGTYNEQFF.